One T cell receptor beta chain is described in this entry. TCRdb reprocessed the RT-PCR reads via MiXCR and lists one record per CDR3 protein. The sample shows about 540,000 distinct CDR3 sequences, approximately 20% of them seen only once. The V gene's germline CDR1 is SGHRS and CDR2 YFSETQ. With 0 bases clipped from V and 3 bases from J, the junction kept 2 bases outside the gene matches. This CDR3 is built from 14 residues. The data are from a study of response to subunit inactivated influenza vaccine. Separately, the same data were catalogued under a study of T cells expressing NK-cell markers. As reported in that work: 5'RACE template switching built TCR beta cDNA with unique molecular identifiers. TCR beta repertoires came from sorted CD3+CD56+NKG2C+, CD3+CD56+NKG2C- and CD3+CD56-NKG2C+ T cells. In a group of several donors, dominant NKG2C+ clonotypes represented about 1.0-8% of CD8+ T cells. The CD3+CD56-NKG2C+ fraction of a handful of donors was likewise dominated by these clonotypes.

The specimen comprised CD4+ T cells sorted from PBMCs, sampled roughly 12 days after vaccination. This chain connects TRBV5-1 to TRBJ2-7; 8 nucleotides agree with TRBD2. The clonotype originates from a man aged 50-59 years who received an inactivated influenza vaccine. Written as DNA, the CDR3 is TGCGCCAGCAGCTTGGAAACTAGCGGCTACGAGCAGTACTTC. Protein: CASSLETSGYEQYF.